A single sample is the source of the 13 T cell receptor beta chains below, sequenced in a study of T cell repertoires in cytomegalovirus infection. TCRdb reprocessed the reads with MiXCR, giving one entry per CDR3 protein. This table has 150,000 to 200,000 distinct CDR3 sequences, more than 9% appearing once. Sequencing was performed on PBMCs. The receptors derive from a human donor in good health (CMV status not recorded). Some clones in this sample may be carry-over from other donors' samples.

Ten or more counts support this clonotype. The V and J genes are TRBV7-2 and TRBJ2-7, with 7 bases fitting TRBD2. V dropped 1 base and J dropped 9; count of bases not matched to a gene: 12. The CDR3 is 15 residues long. CDR1 is SGHTA and CDR2 is FQGNSA in the germline V gene. The CDR3 protein is CASSLDGAGLLGQYF. CDR3 bases: TGTGCCAGCAGCTTAGACGGAGCGGGGCTGTTAGGGCAGTACTTC.

There are a few counts of this clonotype. The V call is TRBV4-1, the J call TRBJ1-1, with TRBD1 identical over 8 bases. The CDR3 consists of 15 residues. J gave up 4 bases and V 5 bases, and 9 bases lay outside the gene matches. CDR1 and CDR2 (germline): MGHRA, YSYEKL. The CDR3 DNA is TGCGCCAGCAGCTTCAGGGACAGGCAGGGCACTGAAGCTTTCTTT. Protein product: CASSFRDRQGTEAFF.

V gene TRBV20-1 combines with J gene TRBJ2-5, with 7 positions matching TRBD1. The CDR3 covers 16 residues. J was trimmed by 2 bases and V by 1 base; bases with no gene match: 10. From germline, CDR1 is DFQATT and CDR2 SNEGSKA (reference sequence). The CDR3 coding sequence is TGCAGTGCTAGAGCCTCCGGGACAGCCCAACAAGAGACCCAGTACTTC. Translating it yields CSARASGTAQQETQYF.

This clonotype was seen at least ten times. The V and J genes are TRBV7-2 and TRBJ1-6, with unresolved D. Germline V lookup: CDR1 SGHTA, CDR2 FQGNSA. The ends were cut back, 1 base at V and 8 bases at J, with 12 bases in the middle. The CDR3 consists of 15 residues. The CDR3 protein is CASSLVGSWDSPLHF. For the CDR3, the DNA is TGTGCCAGCAGCTTAGTGGGGAGTTGGGATTCACCCCTCCACTTT.

The gene calls are TRBV5-6 and TRBJ2-1; TRBD2 matches 14 bases. CDR3 length: 17 amino acids. The J segment lost 8 bases and the V segment lost 6 bases, leaving 13 bases of the junction unmatched. Germline-derived CDR1 and CDR2 are SGHDT and YYEEEE. The chain's CDR3 is CASTPVPGLAGDDEQFF. The CDR3 coding sequence is TGTGCCAGCACCCCCGTCCCGGGACTAGCGGGAGATGATGAGCAGTTCTTC. The whole variable domain, remainder taken from reference TRBV5-6 and TRBJ2-1, is DAGVTQSPTHLIKTRGQQVTLRCSPKSGHDTVSWYQQALGQGPQFIFQYYEEEERQRGNFPDRFSGHQFPNYSSELNVNALLLGDSALYLCASTPVPGLAGDDEQFFGPGTRLTVL.

This clonotype showed up many times. The chain has TRBV28 and TRBJ1-6; no firm D call. Per germline, CDR1 MDHEN and CDR2 SYDVKM. CDR3 length equals 14 residues. Trimming cost V 6 bases and J 4 bases, with 10 bases left between them. The CDR3 sequence: CASSSLGYNSPLHF. The CDR3 DNA follows: TGTGCCAGCAGCTCCCTGGGGTATAATTCACCCCTCCACTTT.

This clonotype was observed many times. V usage is TRBV7-2 and J usage is TRBJ2-3; 12 bases align to TRBD2. V gave up 8 bases and J gave up 12 bases; unmatched junction bases: 15. This CDR3 is built from 15 residues. Per germline, CDR1 SGHTA and CDR2 FQGNSA. DNA for the CDR3: TGTGCCAGCGATATCCAGACTAGCGGGAGTCCTGCACAGTATTTT. Its translation: CASDIQTSGSPAQYF.

The genes are TRBV7-6 and TRBJ2-5; D ambiguous. The V end was cut by 0 bases, the J end by 1 base, with 9 bases between. The CDR3 has 15 amino acids. Germline-derived CDR1 and CDR2 are SGHVS and FNYEAQ. The CDR3, as DNA: TGTGCCAGCAGCTTAGCGCGGTTAGCCCAAGAGACCCAGTACTTC. Its protein is CASSLARLAQETQYF.

This clonotype was recorded at least ten times. The CDR3 spells CASSLDERDRSMNTEAFF. In DNA, the CDR3 is TGTGCCAGCAGCTTAGATGAGCGGGACAGGTCAATGAACACTGAAGCTTTCTTT. This chain joins TRBV11-3 and TRBJ1-1; 8 nucleotides match TRBD1. Germline CDR1 and CDR2: SGHNT and YENEEA. With V trimmed by 0 bases and J by 0 bases, 9 bases remained unmatched. This CDR3 has 18 residues.

Many counts were recorded for this clonotype. This chain connects TRBV5-4 to TRBJ2-3, with D possibly TRBD2 on 5 matching bases. The length of the CDR3 is 16 residues. The germline V gene encodes CDR1 SGHNT and CDR2 YYREEE (reference sequence). V was pared by 4 bases and J by 2 bases, with 17 bases between. The DNA of the CDR3 is TGTGCCAGCAGCCCGGACTCCCGGTCACCCACAGATACGCAGTATTTT. Residues: CASSPDSRSPTDTQYF.

This clonotype was seen more than once but under ten times. The rearrangement links TRBV19 to TRBJ1-5, with a weak D call TRBD1 (5 bases). From germline, CDR1 is LNHDA and CDR2 SQIVND (reference sequence). The CDR3 length is 13 residues. V lost 9 bases, J lost 4 bases, and 13 bases lay in between. CDR3 sequence: CASRDPKNQPQHF. The CDR3 DNA is TGTGCCAGCCGGGACCCAAAAAATCAGCCCCAGCATTTT.

This clonotype was observed at least ten times. The genes are TRBV7-3 and TRBJ1-5, with D unclear. Trimming took 8 bases from V and 2 from J, leaving 10 bases between them. The CDR3 is 13 amino acids. Germline V gene sequence: CDR1 SGHTA, CDR2 FQGTGA. CDR3 amino acids: CASLMARNQPQHF. Here the CDR3 DNA reads TGTGCCAGCCTGATGGCCCGCAATCAGCCCCAGCATTTT.

This clonotype was detected a few times. The rearrangement joins TRBV18 to TRBJ1-1; 11 bases agree with TRBD1. The ends lost 2 bases at V and 3 bases at J; junction bases unmatched: 11. CDR1 KGHSH and CDR2 LQKENI come from the germline V gene. The CDR3 is 18 amino acids. CDR3 in amino acids: CASSPIIFGTGGDTEAFF. The CDR3 DNA reads as TGTGCCAGCTCACCAATCATATTCGGGACAGGGGGTGACACTGAAGCTTTCTTT.